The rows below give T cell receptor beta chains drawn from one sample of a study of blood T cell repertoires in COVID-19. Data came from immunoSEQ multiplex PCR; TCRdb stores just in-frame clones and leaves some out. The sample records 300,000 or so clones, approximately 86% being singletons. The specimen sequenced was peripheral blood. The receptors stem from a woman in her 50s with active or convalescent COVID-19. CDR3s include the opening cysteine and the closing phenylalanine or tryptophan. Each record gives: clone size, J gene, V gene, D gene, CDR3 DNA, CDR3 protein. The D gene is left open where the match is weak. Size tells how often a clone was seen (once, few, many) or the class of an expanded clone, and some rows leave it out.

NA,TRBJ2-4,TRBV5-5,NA,TGTGCCAGCAGCCTGGGTCTAGCCAAAAACATTCAGTACTTC,CASSLGLAKNIQYF
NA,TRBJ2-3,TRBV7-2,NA,TGTGCCAGCAGCCTCCGGCCAGCGGCCGCTACAGATACGCAGTATTTT,CASSLRPAAATDTQYF
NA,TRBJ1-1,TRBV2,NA,TGTGCCAGCAAACTCGAGCCCATGAACACTGAAGCTTTCTTT,CASKLEPMNTEAFF
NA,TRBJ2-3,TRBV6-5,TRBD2,TGTGCCAGCGGAGCGGGAGCTAGCACAGATACGCAGTATTTT,CASGAGASTDTQYF
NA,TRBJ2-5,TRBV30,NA,TGTGCCTGGAGTCGGAGGGAGAGGGAGACCCAGTACTTC,CAWSRRERETQYF
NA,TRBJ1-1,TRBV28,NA,TGTGCCAGCAGTTCGGGGGAATATGAAGCTTTCTTT,CASSSGEYEAFF
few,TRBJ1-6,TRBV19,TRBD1,TGTGCCAGTAGTGCAACAGGGGGACTGAGGATGAATTCACCCCTCCACTTT,CASSATGGLRMNSPLHF
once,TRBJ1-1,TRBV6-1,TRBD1,TGTGCCAGCAGTGAAGCGAGGGGGCTCACTGAAGCTTTCTTT,CASSEARGLTEAFF
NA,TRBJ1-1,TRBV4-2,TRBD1,TGTGCCAGCAGCCAAGCGGGACAGCGCACTGAAGCTTTCTTT,CASSQAGQRTEAFF
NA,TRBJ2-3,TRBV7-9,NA,TGTGCCAGCGAACGAGGGGGTTCAGATACGCAGTATTTT,CASERGGSDTQYF
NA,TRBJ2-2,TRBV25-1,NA,TGTGCCAGCAGTGACGGGGAGACCCACACCGGGGAGCTGTTTTTT,CASSDGETHTGELFF
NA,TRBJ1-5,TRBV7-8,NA,TGTGCCAGCAGCCGGGACACAGATCAGCCCCAGCATTTT,CASSRDTDQPQHF
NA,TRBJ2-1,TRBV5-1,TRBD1,TGCGCCAGCAGTCCAGGACAGGGAGGTGTGAGCTCCTACAATGAGCAGTTCTTC,CASSPGQGGVSSYNEQFF
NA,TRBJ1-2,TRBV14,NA,TGTGCCAGCAGCCAAGGACAAAACTATGGCTACACCTTC,CASSQGQNYGYTF
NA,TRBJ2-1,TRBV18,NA,TGTGCCAGCTCACCAGCCACATACAATGAGCAGTTCTTC,CASSPATYNEQFF
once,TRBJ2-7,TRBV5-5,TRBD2,TGTGCCAGCAGCGGGGTGACTAGCGGGACCTCCTACGAGCAGTACTTC,CASSGVTSGTSYEQYF
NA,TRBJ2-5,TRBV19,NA,TGTGCCAGTAGCTTTGGGGGGAGTTTAGCAGAGACCCAGTACTTC,CASSFGGSLAETQYF
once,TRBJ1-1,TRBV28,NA,TGTGCCAGCTCCGGAGCAGGGAAGCGGAACACTGAAGCTTTCTTT,CASSGAGKRNTEAFF
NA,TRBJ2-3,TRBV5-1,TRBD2,TGCGCCAGCAGCTTAGGGACTAGCGGGAGAGCGGATACGCAGTATTTT,CASSLGTSGRADTQYF
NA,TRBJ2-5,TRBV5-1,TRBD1,TGCGCCAGCGGGCCGACAGGGATTAGGGAGACCCAGTACTTC,CASGPTGIRETQYF
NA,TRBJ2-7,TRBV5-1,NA,TGCGCCAGCAGCTTGGCACAGGGACATGCCTACGAGCAGTACTTC,CASSLAQGHAYEQYF
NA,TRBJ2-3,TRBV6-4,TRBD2,TGTGCCAGCAGTGTGAGTCCGGGAGGGCCCTCCGGCACAGATACGCAGTATTTT,CASSVSPGGPSGTDTQYF
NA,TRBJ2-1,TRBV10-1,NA,TGCGCCAGCAGTGAGCGGTTATCCTACAATGAGCAGTTCTTC,CASSERLSYNEQFF
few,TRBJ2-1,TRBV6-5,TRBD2,TGTGCCAGCAGTTACTCACTAGCGGGTATAAATGAGCAGTTCTTC,CASSYSLAGINEQFF
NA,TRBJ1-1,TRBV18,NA,TGTGCCAGCTCCTGGGGGAGGGTGAACACTGAAGCTTTCTTT,CASSWGRVNTEAFF
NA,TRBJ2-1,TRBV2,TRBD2,TGTGCCAGCAGTGAAATCAGCGGGAGATACAATGAGCAGTTCTTC,CASSEISGRYNEQFF
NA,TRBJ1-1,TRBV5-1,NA,TGCGCCAGCAGCGATGCAGGGGAAGCTTTCTTT,CASSDAGEAFF
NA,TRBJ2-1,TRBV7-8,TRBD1,TGTGCCAGCAGCCGCCGGGACAGGGGGCGAGCTGAGCAGTTCTTC,CASSRRDRGRAEQFF
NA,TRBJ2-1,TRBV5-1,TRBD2,TGCGCCAGCAGCGGGGCGGGAGTATACAATGAGCAGTTCTTC,CASSGAGVYNEQFF